This is a list of T cell receptor beta chains from one sample in a study of blood T cell repertoires in COVID-19. The repertoire was sequenced with immunoSEQ multiplex PCR; TCRdb's copy has only in-frame clones and lacks some. The sample lists more than 100,000 clones; about 85% were seen once. The sequencing sample was made of peripheral blood. These receptors were obtained from a man older than 75 with acute or convalescent COVID-19. Both conserved end residues are part of each CDR3. D genes are given only for firm matches.

d_call j_call v_call cdr3_aa cdr3_nt
TRBD1 TRBJ1-1 TRBV5-1 CASSKLPGQGMGEAFF TGCGCCAGCAGTAAACTTCCGGGACAGGGGATGGGTGAAGCTTTCTTT
NA TRBJ2-7 TRBV27 CASSPGWQGGHEQYF TGTGCCAGCAGCCCTGGGTGGCAGGGCGGACACGAGCAGTACTTC
TRBD1 TRBJ2-3 TRBV9 CASSVEGAVDTQYF TGTGCCAGCAGCGTAGAGGGGGCGGTAGATACGCAGTATTTT
NA TRBJ1-1 TRBV9 CASSVAPSDSEAFF TGTGCCAGCAGCGTCGCCCCTTCGGACTCTGAAGCTTTCTTT
NA TRBJ2-2 TRBV2 CASRASGAMNTGELFF TGTGCCAGCAGGGCAAGTGGGGCGATGAACACCGGGGAGCTGTTTTTT
NA TRBJ1-1 TRBV19 CASKKVPGNTEAFF TGTGCCAGTAAGAAGGTCCCAGGGAACACTGAAGCTTTCTTT
TRBD2 TRBJ2-7 TRBV7-8 CASSRVAGGPSYEQYF TGTGCCAGCAGCCGAGTAGCGGGAGGGCCCTCCTACGAGCAGTACTTC
TRBD2 TRBJ2-1 TRBV19 CASSVVAGVIYNEQFF TGTGCCAGTAGTGTAGTAGCGGGGGTAATTTACAATGAGCAGTTCTTC
NA TRBJ2-7 TRBV28 CASSLRGEQYF TGTGCCAGCAGTCTACGGGGAGAGCAGTACTTC
NA TRBJ1-6 TRBV18 CASSPTGSARGDSPLHF TGTGCCAGCTCACCTACGGGTAGTGCAAGGGGCGACTCACCCCTCCACTTT
TRBD2 TRBJ2-7 TRBV10-3 CAISEYEPREGYEQYF TGTGCCATCAGTGAGTACGAGCCCCGGGAGGGCTACGAGCAGTACTTC